This TCR beta chain appears in the sequencing data of a study of siplizumab effects on memory and regulatory T cells. TCRdb's copy holds only in-frame clones and misses some; the assay was immunoSEQ multiplex PCR. Of some 52,000 clones listed, about 97% were seen once; the top ten hold over 0.6%. Study-wide points: Alloreactive sequences traceable to unstimulated CD4+ memory cells were significantly reduced by siplizumab. In roughly 75-96% of proliferating CD4+ or CD8+ clones, a naive or memory phenotype could not be assigned.

V shed 4 bases and J 1 base; nucleotides not matched to a gene: 2. The CDR3 contains 14 residues. Per germline, CDR1 SGHRS and CDR2 YFSETQ. In the case of this clone: Its antigen is currently unknown.

The V call is TRBV5-1, the J call TRBJ2-3, with 8 bases identical to TRBD2. This sequence was found in a human donor in good health. The source material was naive CD4+ T cells sorted from blood. The CDR3, as DNA: TGCGCCAGCAGCCAGACTAGCGGCACAGATACGCAGTATTTT. This codes for CASSQTSGTDTQYF.